The table lists the clone carrying this T cell receptor (beta chain) with a few counts. Its antigen is unknown. This CDR3 spans 14 amino acids. From germline, CDR1 is DFQATT and CDR2 SNEGSKA (reference sequence). Trimming left V 6 bases short and J 4 bases short, with 19 bases between. The data were taken from a study of T-cell memory formation after mild COVID-19. Findings of the study overall: The pre-infection memory compartment contained some responding clones, suggesting cross-reactive memory joined. CD4+ clones that contracted lay mainly in CM and EM; CD8+ ones lay in EMRA.

TCRdb processed the 5' RACE reads anew with MiXCR; each CDR3 protein has one entry. The profile covers nearly 110,000 distinct CDR3 sequences, with around an eighth appearing a single time and approximately 43% taken by the ten largest. This receptor was obtained from a young man who had mild COVID-19 (a few samples of this study predate the infection). Cell type and time point are not known. The genes are TRBV20-1 and TRBJ2-7, with D possibly matching TRBD1 (6 bases). Sequencing was performed on PBMCs or a T cell subset sorted from them (not recorded which). Written as DNA, the CDR3 is TGCAGTGCCCAGGGAACAGGGCAGGGGTACGAGCAGTACTTC. As protein: CSAQGTGQGYEQYF.